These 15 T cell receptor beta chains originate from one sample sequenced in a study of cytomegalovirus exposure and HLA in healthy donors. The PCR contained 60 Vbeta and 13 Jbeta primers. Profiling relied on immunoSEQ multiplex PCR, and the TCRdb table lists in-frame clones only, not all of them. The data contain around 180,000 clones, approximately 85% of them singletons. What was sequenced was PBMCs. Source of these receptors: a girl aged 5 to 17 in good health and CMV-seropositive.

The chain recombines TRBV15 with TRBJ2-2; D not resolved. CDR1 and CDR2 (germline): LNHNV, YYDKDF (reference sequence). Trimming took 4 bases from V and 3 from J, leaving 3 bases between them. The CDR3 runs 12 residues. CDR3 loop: CATSTYTGELFF. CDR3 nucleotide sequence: TGTGCCACCAGCACCTACACCGGGGAGCTGTTTTTT.

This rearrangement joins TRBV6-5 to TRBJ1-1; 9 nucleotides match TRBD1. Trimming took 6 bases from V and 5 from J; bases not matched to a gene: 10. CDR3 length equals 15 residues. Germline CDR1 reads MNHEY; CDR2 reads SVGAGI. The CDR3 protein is CASSRTTGGWTEAFF. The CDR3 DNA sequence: TGTGCCAGCAGCCGGACTACAGGGGGCTGGACTGAAGCTTTCTTT.

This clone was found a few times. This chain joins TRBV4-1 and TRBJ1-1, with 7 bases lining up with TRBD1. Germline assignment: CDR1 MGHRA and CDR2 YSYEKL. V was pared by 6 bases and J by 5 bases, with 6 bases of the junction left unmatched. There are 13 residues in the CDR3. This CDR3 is CASRTTGETEAFF. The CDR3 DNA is TGCGCCAGCAGGACCACAGGGGAGACTGAAGCTTTCTTT.

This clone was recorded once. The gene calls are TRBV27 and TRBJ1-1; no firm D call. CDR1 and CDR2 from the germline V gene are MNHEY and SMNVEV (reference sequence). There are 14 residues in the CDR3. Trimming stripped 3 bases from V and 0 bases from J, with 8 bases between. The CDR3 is CASSFRVMNTEAFF. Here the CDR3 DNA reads TGTGCCAGCAGTTTTCGGGTTATGAACACTGAAGCTTTCTTT.

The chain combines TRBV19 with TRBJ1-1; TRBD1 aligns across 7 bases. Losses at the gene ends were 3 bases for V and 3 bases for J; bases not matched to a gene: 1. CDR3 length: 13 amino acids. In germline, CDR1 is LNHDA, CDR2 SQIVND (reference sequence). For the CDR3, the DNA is TGTGCCAGTAGTATTAGGGGGCACACTGAAGCTTTCTTT. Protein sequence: CASSIRGHTEAFF.

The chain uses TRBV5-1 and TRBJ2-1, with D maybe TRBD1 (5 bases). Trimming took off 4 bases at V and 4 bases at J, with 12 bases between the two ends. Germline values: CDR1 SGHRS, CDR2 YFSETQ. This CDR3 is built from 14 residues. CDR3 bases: TGCGCCAGCAGCCCTCTAGACAGTTACAATGAGCAGTTCTTC. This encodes CASSPLDSYNEQFF.

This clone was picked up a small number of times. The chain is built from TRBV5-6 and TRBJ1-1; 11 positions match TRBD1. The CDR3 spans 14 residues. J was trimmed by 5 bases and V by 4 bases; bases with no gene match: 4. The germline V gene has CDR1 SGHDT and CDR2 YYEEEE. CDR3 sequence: CASSGQGAKTEAFF. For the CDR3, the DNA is TGTGCCAGCAGCGGACAGGGGGCGAAGACTGAAGCTTTCTTT.

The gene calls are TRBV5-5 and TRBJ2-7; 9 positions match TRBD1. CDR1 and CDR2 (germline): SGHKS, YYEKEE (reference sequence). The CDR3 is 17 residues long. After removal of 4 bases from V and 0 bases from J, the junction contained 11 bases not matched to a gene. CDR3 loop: CASSKTGGAGDSYEQYF. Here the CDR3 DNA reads TGTGCCAGCAGCAAAACAGGGGGCGCAGGGGACTCCTACGAGCAGTACTTC.

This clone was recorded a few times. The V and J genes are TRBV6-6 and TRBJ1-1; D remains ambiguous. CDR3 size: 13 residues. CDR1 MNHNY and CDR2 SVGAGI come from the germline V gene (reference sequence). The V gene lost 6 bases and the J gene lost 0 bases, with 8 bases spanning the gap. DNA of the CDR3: TGTGCCAGCAGCTGGGCAGTGAACACTGAAGCTTTCTTT. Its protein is CASSWAVNTEAFF.

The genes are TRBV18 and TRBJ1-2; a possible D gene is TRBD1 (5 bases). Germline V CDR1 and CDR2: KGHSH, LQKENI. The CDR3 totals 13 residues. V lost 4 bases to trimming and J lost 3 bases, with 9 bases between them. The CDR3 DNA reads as TGTGCCAGCTCACTGGTGACAGACTATGGCTACACCTTC. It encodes CASSLVTDYGYTF.

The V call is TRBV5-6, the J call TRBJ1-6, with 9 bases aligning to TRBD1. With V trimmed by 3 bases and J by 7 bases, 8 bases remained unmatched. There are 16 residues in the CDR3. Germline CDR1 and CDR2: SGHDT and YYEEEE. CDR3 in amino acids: CASSWAWTGVNSPLHF. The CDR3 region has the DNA TGTGCCAGCAGCTGGGCTTGGACAGGGGTAAATTCACCCCTCCACTTT.

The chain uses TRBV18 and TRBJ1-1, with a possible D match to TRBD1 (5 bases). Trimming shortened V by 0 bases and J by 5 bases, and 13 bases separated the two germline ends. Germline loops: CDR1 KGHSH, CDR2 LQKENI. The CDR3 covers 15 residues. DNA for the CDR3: TGTGCCAGCTCACCACCTGGGGGGTTGGGGACTGAAGCTTTCTTT. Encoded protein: CASSPPGGLGTEAFF. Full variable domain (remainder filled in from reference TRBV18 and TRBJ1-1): NAGVMQNPRHLVRRRGQEARLRCSPMKGHSHVYWYRQLPEEGLKFMVYLQKENIIDESGMPKERFSAEFPKEGPSILRIQQVVRGDSAAYFCASSPPGGLGTEAFFGQGTRLTVV.

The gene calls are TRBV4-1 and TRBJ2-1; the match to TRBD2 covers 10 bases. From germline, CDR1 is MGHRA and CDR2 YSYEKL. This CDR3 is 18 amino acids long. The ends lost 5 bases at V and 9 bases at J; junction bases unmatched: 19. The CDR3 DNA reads TGCGCCAGCAGCTTACGGACTAGCGGAGTTACAATAGGTGGTGAGCAGTTCTTC. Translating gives CASSLRTSGVTIGGEQFF.

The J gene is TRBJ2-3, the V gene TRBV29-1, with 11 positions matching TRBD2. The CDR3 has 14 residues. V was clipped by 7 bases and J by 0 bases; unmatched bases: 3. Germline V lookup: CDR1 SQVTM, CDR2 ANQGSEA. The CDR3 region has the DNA TGCAGCGGGGGACTAGCGGTTAGCACAGATACGCAGTATTTT. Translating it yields CSGGLAVSTDTQYF.

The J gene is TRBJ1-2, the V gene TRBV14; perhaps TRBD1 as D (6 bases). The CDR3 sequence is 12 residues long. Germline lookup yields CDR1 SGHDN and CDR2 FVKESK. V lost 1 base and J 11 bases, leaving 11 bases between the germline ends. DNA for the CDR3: TGTGCCAGCAGCCAAGTAGGCAGGGGATACACCTTC. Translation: CASSQVGRGYTF.